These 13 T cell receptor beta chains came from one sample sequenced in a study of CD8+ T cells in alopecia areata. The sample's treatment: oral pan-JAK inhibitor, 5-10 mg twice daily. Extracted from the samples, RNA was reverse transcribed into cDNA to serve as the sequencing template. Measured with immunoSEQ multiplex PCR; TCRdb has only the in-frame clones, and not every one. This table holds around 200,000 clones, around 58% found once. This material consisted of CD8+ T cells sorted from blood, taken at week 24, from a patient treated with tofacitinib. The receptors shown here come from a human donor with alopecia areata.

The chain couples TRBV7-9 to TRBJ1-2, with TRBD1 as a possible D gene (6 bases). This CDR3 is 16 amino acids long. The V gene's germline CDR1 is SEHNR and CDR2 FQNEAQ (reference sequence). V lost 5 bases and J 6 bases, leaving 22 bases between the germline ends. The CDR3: CASSTSEGGMIHGYTF. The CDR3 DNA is TGTGCCAGCAGCACCAGCGAAGGGGGGATGATACATGGCTACACCTTC.

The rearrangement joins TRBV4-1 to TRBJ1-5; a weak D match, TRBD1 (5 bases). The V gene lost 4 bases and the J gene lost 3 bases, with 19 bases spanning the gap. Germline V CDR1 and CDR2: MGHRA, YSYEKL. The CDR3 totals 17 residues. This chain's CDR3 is CASSPSLPPGPNQPQHF. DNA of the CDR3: TGCGCCAGCAGCCCTTCCCTCCCTCCAGGGCCCAATCAGCCCCAGCATTTT.

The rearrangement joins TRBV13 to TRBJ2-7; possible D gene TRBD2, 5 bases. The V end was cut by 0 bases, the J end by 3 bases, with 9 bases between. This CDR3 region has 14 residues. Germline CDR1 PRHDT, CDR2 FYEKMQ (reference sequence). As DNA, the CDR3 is TGTGCCAGCAGCTTAGGACGAGGGAACTACGAGCAGTACTTC. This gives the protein CASSLGRGNYEQYF.

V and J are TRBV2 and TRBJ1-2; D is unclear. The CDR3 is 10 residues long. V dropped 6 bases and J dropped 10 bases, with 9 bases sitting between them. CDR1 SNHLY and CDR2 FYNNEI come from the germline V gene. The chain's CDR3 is CASRDFVYTF. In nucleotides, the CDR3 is TGTGCCAGCAGGGACTTTGTCTACACCTTC.

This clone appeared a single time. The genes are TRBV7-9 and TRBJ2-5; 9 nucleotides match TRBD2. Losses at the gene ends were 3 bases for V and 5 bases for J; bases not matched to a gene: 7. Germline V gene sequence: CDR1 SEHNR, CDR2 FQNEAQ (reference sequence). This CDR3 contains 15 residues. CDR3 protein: CASSFSRGGQETQYF. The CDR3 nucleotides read TGTGCCAGCAGCTTTTCGCGGGGGGGCCAGGAGACCCAGTACTTC.

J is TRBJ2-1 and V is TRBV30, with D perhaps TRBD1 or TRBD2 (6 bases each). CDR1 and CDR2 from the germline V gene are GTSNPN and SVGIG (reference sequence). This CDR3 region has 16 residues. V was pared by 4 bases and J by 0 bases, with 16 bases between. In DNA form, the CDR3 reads TGTGCCTGGAATTGGGGCGGGGACAACTCCTACAATGAGCAGTTCTTC. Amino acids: CAWNWGGDNSYNEQFF.

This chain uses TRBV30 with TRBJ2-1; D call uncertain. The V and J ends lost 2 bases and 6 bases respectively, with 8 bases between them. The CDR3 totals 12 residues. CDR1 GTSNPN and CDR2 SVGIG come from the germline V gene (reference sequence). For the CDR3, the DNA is TGTGCCTGGAGTCAAGCTACCAATGAGCAGTTCTTC. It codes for CAWSQATNEQFF.

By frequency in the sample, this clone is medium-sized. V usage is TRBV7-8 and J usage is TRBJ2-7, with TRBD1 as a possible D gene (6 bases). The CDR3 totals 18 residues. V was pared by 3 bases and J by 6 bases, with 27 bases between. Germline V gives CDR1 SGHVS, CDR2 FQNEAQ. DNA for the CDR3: TGTGCCAGCAGCTTCGGGGTGGGGGCGGAGGTCATATTGGGCGAGCAGTACTTC. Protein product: CASSFGVGAEVILGEQYF.

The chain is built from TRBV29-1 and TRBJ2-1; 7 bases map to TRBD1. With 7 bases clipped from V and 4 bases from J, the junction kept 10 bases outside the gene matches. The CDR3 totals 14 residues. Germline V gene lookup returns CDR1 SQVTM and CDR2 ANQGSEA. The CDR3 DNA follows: TGCAGCGCCCGACAGGGCATGACGTACAATGAGCAGTTCTTC. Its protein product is CSARQGMTYNEQFF.

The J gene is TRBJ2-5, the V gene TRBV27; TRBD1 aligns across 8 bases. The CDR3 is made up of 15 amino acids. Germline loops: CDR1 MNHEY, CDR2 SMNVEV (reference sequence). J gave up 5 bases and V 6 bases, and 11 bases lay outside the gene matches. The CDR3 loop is CASSLLRTGLETQYF. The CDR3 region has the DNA TGTGCCAGCAGCCTCCTCCGGACAGGGTTGGAGACCCAGTACTTC.

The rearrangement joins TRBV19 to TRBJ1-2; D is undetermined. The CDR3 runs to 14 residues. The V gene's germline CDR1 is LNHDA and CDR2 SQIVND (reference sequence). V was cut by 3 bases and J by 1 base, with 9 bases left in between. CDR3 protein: CASSIETGNYGYTF. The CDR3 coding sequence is TGTGCCAGTAGTATTGAGACGGGTAACTATGGCTACACCTTC.

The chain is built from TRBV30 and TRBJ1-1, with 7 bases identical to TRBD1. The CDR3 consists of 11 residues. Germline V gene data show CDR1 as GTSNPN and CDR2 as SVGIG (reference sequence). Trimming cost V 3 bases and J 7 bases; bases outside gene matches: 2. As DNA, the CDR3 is TGTGCCTGGAGCAGGGGGATTGAAGCTTTCTTT. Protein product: CAWSRGIEAFF.

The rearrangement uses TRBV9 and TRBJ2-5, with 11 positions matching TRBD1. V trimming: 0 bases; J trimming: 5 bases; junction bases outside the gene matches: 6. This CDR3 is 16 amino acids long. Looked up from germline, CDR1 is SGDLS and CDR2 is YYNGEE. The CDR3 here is CASSVVRTGGLETQYF. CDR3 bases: TGTGCCAGCAGCGTAGTCAGGACAGGGGGCTTGGAGACCCAGTACTTC.